These T cell receptor beta chains were read from a single sample in a study of response to subunit inactivated influenza vaccine. TCRdb ran MiXCR on the RT-PCR reads and lists one entry per CDR3 protein. The data contain about 480,000 distinct CDR3 sequences, about 25% of them singletons. Sequencing used CD4+ T cells sorted from PBMCs, obtained approximately 5 days after vaccination. The receptor set was obtained from a man aged 50-59 years who received an inactivated influenza vaccine. The CDR3 runs from the conserved cysteine through the conserved F or W. A D gene is named only where the DNA matches it firmly. A clone size is listed for some rows: how often the clone was seen (once, few, many), or a class if it is expanded.

clone_size: few
d_call: -
j_call: TRBJ2-1
v_call: TRBV7-7
cdr3_aa: CASSLEQGGEQFF
cdr3_nt: TGTGCCAGCAGCTTAGAGCAGGGGGGCGAGCAGTTCTTC

clone_size: few
d_call: TRBD2
j_call: TRBJ2-7
v_call: TRBV7-8
cdr3_aa: CASSLVSGVIYEQYF
cdr3_nt: TGTGCCAGCAGCTTAGTTAGCGGGGTAATCTACGAGCAGTACTTC

clone_size: few
d_call: -
j_call: TRBJ2-1
v_call: TRBV7-9
cdr3_aa: CASLHEDYYNEQFF
cdr3_nt: TGTGCCAGCTTACACGAGGACTACTACAATGAGCAGTTCTTC

clone_size: few
d_call: TRBD1
j_call: TRBJ1-2
v_call: TRBV10-3
cdr3_aa: CAIGAGTGYGYTF
cdr3_nt: TGTGCCATCGGAGCAGGGACAGGCTATGGCTACACCTTC

clone_size: many
d_call: -
j_call: TRBJ2-4
v_call: TRBV27
cdr3_aa: CASGRGVQYF
cdr3_nt: TGTGCCAGCGGCCGAGGGGTTCAGTACTTC

clone_size: -
d_call: -
j_call: TRBJ1-3
v_call: TRBV4-2
cdr3_aa: CASSQDWGNTIYF
cdr3_nt: TGTGCCAGCAGCCAAGATTGGGGGAACACCATATATTTT

clone_size: few
d_call: -
j_call: TRBJ1-1
v_call: TRBV6-1
cdr3_aa: CASWSVNTEAFF
cdr3_nt: TGTGCCAGCTGGTCCGTGAACACTGAAGCTTTCTTT

clone_size: -
d_call: TRBD1
j_call: TRBJ2-3
v_call: TRBV27
cdr3_aa: CASSPFQFPGQQTDTQYF
cdr3_nt: TGTGCCAGCAGTCCCTTTCAGTTCCCGGGACAGCAAACAGATACGCAGTATTTT

clone_size: -
d_call: -
j_call: TRBJ2-1
v_call: TRBV24-1
cdr3_aa: CATSGQQYNEQFF
cdr3_nt: TGTGCCACCAGTGGGCAGCAGTACAATGAGCAGTTCTTC

clone_size: -
d_call: -
j_call: TRBJ2-6
v_call: TRBV11-1
cdr3_aa: CASSLFRGTYSGANVLTF
cdr3_nt: TGTGCCAGCAGCTTATTTCGGGGAACTTACTCTGGGGCCAACGTCCTGACTTTC

clone_size: few
d_call: TRBD2
j_call: TRBJ2-7
v_call: TRBV20-1
cdr3_aa: CSARRPTRTSGASYEQYF
cdr3_nt: TGCAGTGCTAGACGCCCGACCCGGACTAGCGGGGCCTCCTACGAGCAGTACTTC

clone_size: -
d_call: -
j_call: TRBJ2-7
v_call: TRBV20-1
cdr3_aa: CRCRSVPAYEQYF
cdr3_nt: TGCAGATGTAGAAGCGTTCCTGCCTACGAGCAGTACTTC

clone_size: few
d_call: TRBD1
j_call: TRBJ2-7
v_call: TRBV5-1
cdr3_aa: CASRPPGQGGEQYF
cdr3_nt: TGCGCCAGCAGGCCCCCGGGACAGGGCGGAGAGCAGTACTTC

clone_size: -
d_call: -
j_call: TRBJ1-1
v_call: TRBV12-3/TRBV12-4
cdr3_aa: CASRTDGRTEAFF
cdr3_nt: TGTGCCAGCCGCACCGATGGGAGAACTGAAGCTTTCTTT

clone_size: few
d_call: -
j_call: TRBJ2-2
v_call: TRBV6-5
cdr3_aa: CASSYSTERTNTGELFF
cdr3_nt: TGTGCCAGCAGTTACTCCACCGAGAGGACGAACACCGGGGAGCTGTTTTTT

clone_size: few
d_call: -
j_call: TRBJ1-5
v_call: TRBV20-1
cdr3_aa: CSAKEGNQPQHF
cdr3_nt: TGCAGTGCTAAGGAGGGGAATCAGCCCCAGCATTTT

clone_size: -
d_call: TRBD2
j_call: TRBJ2-2
v_call: TRBV7-2
cdr3_aa: CASSSVAGPGELFF
cdr3_nt: TGTGCCAGCAGCTCGGTAGCGGGCCCCGGGGAGCTGTTTTTT

clone_size: -
d_call: TRBD2
j_call: TRBJ2-1
v_call: TRBV27
cdr3_aa: CASSLAGAPYNEQFF
cdr3_nt: TGTGCCAGCAGTTTGGCGGGAGCCCCCTACAATGAGCAGTTCTTC

clone_size: few
d_call: TRBD1
j_call: TRBJ2-1
v_call: TRBV5-1
cdr3_aa: CASSVTGEHEQFF
cdr3_nt: TGCGCCAGCAGCGTAACAGGGGAACATGAGCAGTTCTTC

clone_size: few
d_call: -
j_call: TRBJ2-7
v_call: TRBV5-5
cdr3_aa: CASRSWGARADEQYF
cdr3_nt: TGTGCCAGCAGGTCTTGGGGAGCCAGGGCGGACGAGCAGTACTTC

clone_size: -
d_call: -
j_call: TRBJ2-7
v_call: TRBV24-1
cdr3_aa: CATSDFNLDYEQYF
cdr3_nt: TGTGCCACCAGTGATTTCAACCTAGACTACGAGCAGTACTTC

clone_size: -
d_call: TRBD1
j_call: TRBJ1-2
v_call: TRBV12-3/TRBV12-4
cdr3_aa: CASSFDRAKGYTF
cdr3_nt: TGTGCCAGCAGTTTCGACAGGGCAAAGGGCTACACCTTC

clone_size: many
d_call: -
j_call: TRBJ2-1
v_call: TRBV12-3/TRBV12-4
cdr3_aa: CASSLLENNEQFF
cdr3_nt: TGTGCCAGCAGTCTACTAGAGAACAATGAGCAGTTCTTC

clone_size: -
d_call: TRBD2
j_call: TRBJ2-2
v_call: TRBV12-3/TRBV12-4
cdr3_aa: CASTPSGVANTGELFF
cdr3_nt: TGTGCCAGCACCCCTAGCGGGGTAGCGAACACCGGGGAGCTGTTTTTT

clone_size: -
d_call: -
j_call: TRBJ1-6
v_call: TRBV12-3/TRBV12-4
cdr3_aa: CASSFQGSNSPLHF
cdr3_nt: TGTGCCAGCAGTTTCCAGGGTTCTAATTCACCCCTCCACTTT

clone_size: -
d_call: -
j_call: TRBJ1-5
v_call: TRBV28
cdr3_aa: CASQDPGAVSQPQHF
cdr3_nt: TGTGCCAGCCAGGACCCCGGGGCGGTCAGCCAGCCCCAGCATTTT

clone_size: -
d_call: TRBD2
j_call: TRBJ2-7
v_call: TRBV29-1
cdr3_aa: CSVDQGLAAGEQYF
cdr3_nt: TGCAGCGTCGACCAGGGCCTAGCGGCGGGGGAGCAGTACTTC

clone_size: many
d_call: TRBD2
j_call: TRBJ2-1
v_call: TRBV6-6
cdr3_aa: CASSYGGGLSEQFF
cdr3_nt: TGTGCCAGCAGTTACGGCGGGGGGTTAAGTGAGCAGTTCTTC

clone_size: few
d_call: -
j_call: TRBJ2-7
v_call: TRBV29-1
cdr3_aa: CSPGTGLASHEQYF
cdr3_nt: TGCAGCCCCGGGACCGGGCTGGCGAGTCACGAGCAGTACTTC

clone_size: few
d_call: -
j_call: TRBJ2-3
v_call: TRBV29-1
cdr3_aa: CSVEEFTAIDTQYF
cdr3_nt: TGCAGCGTTGAAGAGTTTACTGCAATAGATACGCAGTATTTT

clone_size: -
d_call: -
j_call: TRBJ2-3
v_call: TRBV7-6
cdr3_aa: CASSSPWGPAQHTQYF
cdr3_nt: TGTGCCAGCAGCTCTCCTTGGGGGCCTGCACAACATACGCAGTATTTT

clone_size: many
d_call: -
j_call: TRBJ2-3
v_call: TRBV5-1
cdr3_aa: CASSLYFTDTQYF
cdr3_nt: TGCGCCAGCAGCCTATATTTCACAGATACGCAGTATTTT

clone_size: -
d_call: -
j_call: TRBJ2-5
v_call: TRBV12-3/TRBV12-4
cdr3_aa: CASSLAPMGETQYF
cdr3_nt: TGTGCCAGCAGTTTAGCACCTATGGGAGAGACCCAGTACTTC

clone_size: few
d_call: TRBD1
j_call: TRBJ2-7
v_call: TRBV7-2
cdr3_aa: CASSARTGGNYEQYF
cdr3_nt: TGTGCCAGCAGCGCCCGGACAGGGGGCAACTACGAGCAGTACTTC

clone_size: -
d_call: -
j_call: TRBJ2-1
v_call: TRBV20-1
cdr3_aa: CSPIRVWARNEQFF
cdr3_nt: TGCAGTCCCATTAGGGTTTGGGCTCGGAATGAGCAGTTCTTC

clone_size: few
d_call: -
j_call: TRBJ1-4
v_call: TRBV7-9
cdr3_aa: CASSSAAANEKLFF
cdr3_nt: TGTGCCAGCAGCTCCGCGGCGGCTAATGAAAAACTGTTTTTT

clone_size: -
d_call: -
j_call: TRBJ1-2
v_call: TRBV6-2/TRBV6-3
cdr3_aa: CASSLLAVNYGYTF
cdr3_nt: TGTGCCAGCAGTCTCCTGGCAGTCAACTATGGCTACACCTTC

clone_size: many
d_call: TRBD2
j_call: TRBJ2-7
v_call: TRBV20-1
cdr3_aa: CSAREFWAGEYF
cdr3_nt: TGCAGTGCTAGAGAATTTTGGGCGGGAGAGTACTTC

clone_size: -
d_call: -
j_call: TRBJ1-6
v_call: TRBV7-2
cdr3_aa: CASKVRTNSPLHF
cdr3_nt: TGTGCCAGCAAGGTCAGAACTAATTCACCCCTCCACTTT

clone_size: -
d_call: -
j_call: TRBJ2-3
v_call: TRBV7-2
cdr3_aa: CASSLGTGVAGDTQYF
cdr3_nt: TGTGCCAGCAGCTTAGGTACGGGGGTAGCAGGAGATACGCAGTATTTT

clone_size: many
d_call: -
j_call: TRBJ2-5
v_call: TRBV12-3/TRBV12-4
cdr3_aa: CASSSRRGQETQYF
cdr3_nt: TGTGCCAGCAGTTCCCGTCGGGGGCAAGAGACCCAGTACTTC

clone_size: -
d_call: -
j_call: TRBJ1-2
v_call: TRBV24-1
cdr3_aa: CATSDSGMGYTF
cdr3_nt: TGTGCCACCAGTGATTCGGGAATGGGCTACACCTTC

clone_size: -
d_call: TRBD2
j_call: TRBJ2-7
v_call: TRBV7-9
cdr3_aa: CASSLSLGRDEQYF
cdr3_nt: TGTGCCAGCAGCTTAAGCCTGGGGAGGGACGAGCAGTACTTC

clone_size: once
d_call: -
j_call: TRBJ2-7
v_call: TRBV12-3/TRBV12-4
cdr3_aa: CASSFDKYF
cdr3_nt: TGTGCCAGCAGTTTCGATAAGTACTTC

clone_size: few
d_call: -
j_call: TRBJ1-2
v_call: TRBV12-3/TRBV12-4
cdr3_aa: CASSLRGPDYGYTF
cdr3_nt: TGTGCCAGCAGTTTGCGGGGACCGGACTATGGCTACACCTTC

clone_size: -
d_call: -
j_call: TRBJ2-2
v_call: TRBV7-2
cdr3_aa: CASSLVSTQNTGELFF
cdr3_nt: TGTGCCAGCAGCTTAGTATCCACCCAGAACACCGGGGAGCTGTTTTTT

clone_size: -
d_call: -
j_call: TRBJ1-4
v_call: TRBV7-6
cdr3_aa: CASSSAGRTNEKLFF
cdr3_nt: TGTGCCAGCAGCTCCGCCGGACGGACTAATGAAAAACTGTTTTTT

clone_size: few
d_call: TRBD2
j_call: TRBJ2-3
v_call: TRBV6-5
cdr3_aa: CASSYTSGRAGDTQYF
cdr3_nt: TGTGCCAGCAGCTATACTAGCGGGAGGGCCGGGGATACGCAGTATTTT

clone_size: few
d_call: TRBD1
j_call: TRBJ2-7
v_call: TRBV6-1
cdr3_aa: CASSRMQGADYEQYF
cdr3_nt: TGTGCCAGCAGTCGCATGCAGGGGGCCGATTACGAGCAGTACTTC

clone_size: -
d_call: -
j_call: TRBJ2-1
v_call: TRBV5-1
cdr3_aa: CASSMGLFTSYNEQFF
cdr3_nt: TGCGCCAGCAGCATGGGACTCTTTACGTCCTACAATGAGCAGTTCTTC

clone_size: few
d_call: -
j_call: TRBJ2-3
v_call: TRBV5-1
cdr3_aa: CASSLELEDTQYF
cdr3_nt: TGCGCCAGCAGCTTGGAACTGGAAGATACGCAGTATTTT

clone_size: -
d_call: -
j_call: TRBJ2-2
v_call: TRBV7-2
cdr3_aa: CASSLVAHTGELFF
cdr3_nt: TGTGCCAGCAGCTTAGTGGCCCACACCGGGGAGCTGTTTTTT